This T cell receptor (beta chain) was identified in a study of blood T cell repertoires in COVID-19. Study at large: T cells, B-cell-depleted T cells, or PBMCs supplied cDNA or gDNA.

Original data processing: Amplifying reference gene primers gave estimates of nucleated cell counts. Sequenced by immunoSEQ multiplex PCR; TCRdb stores in-frame clones only, minus some. V and J calls and clone size follow that table, whereas D and trimming were derived from the DNA. The table records roughly 290,000 clones, around nine tenths of them present only once. The germline V gene encodes CDR1 MNHEY and CDR2 SVGAGI. Trimming at V came to 6 bases and at J to 9 bases, leaving 5 bases not matched to a gene. The CDR3 has 13 amino acids. The material sequenced was peripheral blood. The source of this sequence is a man aged 25-45 years with acute or convalescent COVID-19. This chain joins TRBV6-5 and TRBJ1-6, with 7 bases fitting TRBD1. CDR3 DNA: TGTGCCAGCAGGCGTACAGGGGCTTCACCCCTCCACTTT. Protein: CASRRTGASPLHF.